The 7 T cell receptor beta chains presented below share a single source sample, sequenced in a study of blood T cell repertoires in COVID-19 (dated by TCRdb to about 2020). Library preparation employed the immunoSEQ multiplex PCR assay. TCRdb limited this immuneACCESS table to in-frame rearrangements with V and J called. A share of clones is missing; checked studies link under half to unresolved V genes, and the rest is unexplained. This sample lists under 200,000 clones; over 70% were detected once. 11% of the sample is taken by the ten largest. The sequenced sample consisted of PBMCs or T cells enriched from blood (not recorded which). Receptors originate from a man aged 45-65 years who had recovered from COVID-19.

The V gene is TRBV7-2, the J gene TRBJ1-2; 9 positions agree with TRBD1. CDR3 length: 17 amino acids. Per germline, CDR1 SGHTA and CDR2 FQGNSA. V trimming: 3 bases; J trimming: 5 bases; junction bases outside the gene matches: 13. The CDR3 nucleotides read TGTGCCAGCAGCTTCCCGGGACAGGGCCCCTTAGCTTATGGCTACACCTTC. It translates to CASSFPGQGPLAYGYTF.

The DNA for the CDR3 is TGTGCCAGCCGATACGGGGCAGGGGACTATGGCTACACCTTC. It encodes CASRYGAGDYGYTF. The V call is TRBV19, the J call TRBJ1-2, with D maybe TRBD1 (6 bases). Germline CDR1 LNHDA, CDR2 SQIVND (reference sequence). CDR3 size: 14 residues. Trimming removed 9 bases at V and 3 bases at J, with 17 bases between. Supplemented by reference TRBV19 and TRBJ1-2, the full variable domain reads DGGITQSPKYLFRKEGQNVTLSCEQNLNHDAMYWYRQDPGQGLRLIYYSQIVNDFQKGDIAEGYSVSREKKESFPLTVTSAQKNPTAFYLCASRYGAGDYGYTFGSGTRLTVV.

The V gene is TRBV25-1, the J gene TRBJ2-7, with TRBD1 as a possible D gene (5 bases). Germline CDR1 and CDR2: MGHDK and SYGVNS. The germline V and J ends were trimmed by 4 bases and 1 base, with 8 bases remaining between them. There are 13 residues in the CDR3. The CDR3 DNA reads as TGTGCCAGCAGTGCGACAGTTTCCTACGAGCAGTACTTC. Amino acids: CASSATVSYEQYF.

V is TRBV2 and J is TRBJ2-3, with a possible D match to TRBD2 (6 bases). This CDR3 region has 15 residues. The germline CDR1 and CDR2 sequences are SNHLY and FYNNEI. V lost 7 bases and J 2 bases, leaving 16 bases between the germline ends. The chain's CDR3 is CASIPTRGYTDTQYF. CDR3 in DNA: TGTGCCAGCATCCCGACGCGGGGCTACACAGATACGCAGTATTTT.

This chain joins TRBV6-5 and TRBJ2-1, with 9 bases lining up with TRBD1. With 7 bases clipped from V and 9 bases from J, the junction kept 10 bases outside the gene matches. Germline V gene data show CDR1 as MNHEY and CDR2 as SVGAGI. CDR3 size: 14 residues. CDR3 nucleotides: TGTGCCAGCACCCTCCGGGACAGGGCTGGTGAGCAGTTCTTC. Translating it yields CASTLRDRAGEQFF.

The chain recombines TRBV27 with TRBJ2-1, with TRBD1 matching 7 bases. Germline assignment: CDR1 MNHEY and CDR2 SMNVEV (reference sequence). The CDR3 contains 17 residues. V trimming: 6 bases; J trimming: 5 bases; junction bases outside the gene matches: 16. The CDR3 protein is CASSATPGQRIDNEQFF. Here the CDR3 DNA reads TGTGCCAGCAGCGCAACCCCGGGACAGAGGATAGACAATGAGCAGTTCTTC.

The chain recombines TRBV7-2 with TRBJ2-2, with 7 bases fitting TRBD2. Trimming took 5 bases from V and 5 from J; bases not matched to a gene: 8. The CDR3 has 15 residues. Germline values: CDR1 SGHTA, CDR2 FQGNSA. The CDR3 coding sequence is TGTGCCAGCAGCCCTAAGGCTAGCGGAACCGGGGAGCTGTTTTTT. Translation gives CASSPKASGTGELFF.